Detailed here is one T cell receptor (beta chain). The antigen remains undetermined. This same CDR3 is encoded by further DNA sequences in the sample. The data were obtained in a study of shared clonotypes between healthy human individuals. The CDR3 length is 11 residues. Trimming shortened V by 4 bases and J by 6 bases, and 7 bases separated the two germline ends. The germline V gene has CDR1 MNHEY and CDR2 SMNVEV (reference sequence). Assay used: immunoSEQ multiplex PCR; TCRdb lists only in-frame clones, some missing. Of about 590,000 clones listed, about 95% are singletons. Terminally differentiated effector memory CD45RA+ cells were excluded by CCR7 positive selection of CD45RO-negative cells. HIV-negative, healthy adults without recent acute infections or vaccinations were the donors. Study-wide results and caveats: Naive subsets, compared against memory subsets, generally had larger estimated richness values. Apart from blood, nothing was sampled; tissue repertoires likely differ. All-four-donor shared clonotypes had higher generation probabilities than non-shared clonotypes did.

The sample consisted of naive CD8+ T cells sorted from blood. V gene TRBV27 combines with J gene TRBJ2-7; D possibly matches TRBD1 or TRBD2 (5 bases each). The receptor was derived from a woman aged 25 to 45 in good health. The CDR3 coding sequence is TGTGCCAGCAGTTCGGGGCCCGAGCAGTACTTC. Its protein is CASSSGPEQYF.